This is a list of T cell receptor beta chains from one sample in a study of regulatory T cells in long-lasting Graves disease. From the multiplex PCR reads, TCRdb called clonotypes with MiXCR, one entry per CDR3 protein. Found here are about 430,000 distinct CDR3 sequences, 15% of them singletons; the top ten hold approximately 7.8%. The sample was also linked to a second study, of T cells in Graves' hyperthyroidism and ophthalmopathy.

The sample here was peripheral blood mononuclear cells (PBMCs), taken at new diagnosis, from a patient treated with antithyroid drugs. These TCRs come from a woman aged 40 to 50 with Graves disease. Each CDR3 is given with its conserved first and last residue. The order of the fields is J gene, V gene, clone size, CDR3 protein. Expanded clones get a size class; other rows say once, few or many, or leave the size out.

>TRBJ2-2|TRBV7-2|.
CASSGTTNTGELFF
>TRBJ2-3|TRBV12-3/TRBV12-4|many
CASSQGLAGGLVIPDTQYF
>TRBJ2-7|TRBV13|.
CASSPQGVESYEQYF
>TRBJ1-1|TRBV3-1|many
CASSRSGAAEAFF
>TRBJ2-7|TRBV5-4|.
CASSPGGTSGIYEQYF
>TRBJ2-2|TRBV11-2|.
CASSFWTSGRGVRTGELFF
>TRBJ2-3|TRBV12-3/TRBV12-4|.
CASSLVVDRGGTQYF
>TRBJ2-1|TRBV11-2|.
CASSLPGGVGGGNEQFF
>TRBJ1-2|TRBV10-3|few
CAISARDYGYTF
>TRBJ2-1|TRBV4-1|.
CASSQTGTHNEQFF
>TRBJ1-4|TRBV19|few
CASSIRGEKLFF
>TRBJ2-3|TRBV6-2/TRBV6-3|many
CASSGTWTAGGVDTQYF
>TRBJ1-1|TRBV7-8|.
CASSPLQGPNTEAFF
>TRBJ2-7|TRBV6-2/TRBV6-3|few
CASSGLAVTAYEQYF
>TRBJ2-1|TRBV4-3|few
CASSNGFSYNEQFF
>TRBJ2-3|TRBV11-2|.
CASSPDSHGTDTQYF
>TRBJ2-7|TRBV27|many
CASSLTGTSGRYEQYF
>TRBJ2-7|TRBV7-9|many
CASSLAPGSSYEQYF
>TRBJ1-1|TRBV9|many
CASSPNPGQTTEAFF
>TRBJ2-1|TRBV20-1|few
CSARDPPGLGGSMQFF
>TRBJ2-3|TRBV7-8|many
CASSPTSGRTDTQYF
>TRBJ2-5|TRBV27|.
CASSLGRLQETQYF
>TRBJ1-2|TRBV5-1|.
CASSLAPSNTINYGYTF
>TRBJ2-1|TRBV6-2/TRBV6-3|few
CASTQGREQFF
>TRBJ1-4|TRBV19|few
CASKGGVATNEKLFF
>TRBJ2-6|TRBV6-2/TRBV6-3|many
CASTSVRDRGSVGTLDGANVLTF
>TRBJ2-2|TRBV20-1|.
CSARGRAGELFF
>TRBJ2-1|TRBV18|few
CASSPTSLRTSGGGEQFF
>TRBJ2-1|TRBV7-9|.
CASSLVEGGSEQFF
>TRBJ2-5|TRBV28|many
CASSGAGRAETQYF
>TRBJ2-5|TRBV7-2|many
CASSPTDRVQETQYF
>TRBJ2-1|TRBV10-3|many
CAISALKGVSDNEQFF
>TRBJ2-2|TRBV19|many
CASKAGGSNTGELFF
>TRBJ1-6|TRBV5-1|many
CASSYGQARNSPLHF
>TRBJ1-4|TRBV11-3|many
CASSAQGSTNEKLFF
>TRBJ2-1|TRBV7-8|.
CASQNRDREANEQFF
>TRBJ1-6|TRBV4-1|many
CASSQVEVSPLHF
>TRBJ2-5|TRBV30|many
CAWRRQGQETQYF
>TRBJ2-7|TRBV28|many
CASSPNDGSSYEQYF
>TRBJ2-1|TRBV7-2|many
CASSTPGEQFF
>TRBJ2-5|TRBV11-2|many
CASSLELGETQYF
>TRBJ1-6|TRBV4-1|.
CASSQDETGVSPLHF
>TRBJ2-7|TRBV19|.
CASSMERGSGDYEQYF
>TRBJ2-1|TRBV10-2|many
CASTESGGEQFF
>TRBJ2-7|TRBV19|many
CASSIGQSGEQYF
>TRBJ1-2|TRBV5-6|many
CASSGWASLSITF
>TRBJ2-7|TRBV27|few
CASSKTPGQGSYEQYF
>TRBJ2-3|TRBV27|many
CASSLRWDFAADTQYF
>TRBJ2-1|TRBV27|many
CASSTRTSGSIEQFF
>TRBJ2-3|TRBV7-9|.
CASSLAREWREAVTDTQYF
>TRBJ2-7|TRBV6-2/TRBV6-3|.
CASSEPGQGRHEQYF
>TRBJ1-6|TRBV6-1|many
CASSEDGTGGSPLHF
>TRBJ1-1|TRBV29-1|many
CSAGTVNTEAFF
>TRBJ1-4|TRBV6-1|many
CASRTAGKLFF
>TRBJ2-3|TRBV11-3|many
CASSPGSSGDTDTQYF
>TRBJ2-3|TRBV2|many
CASSYTRTDTQYF
>TRBJ2-5|TRBV7-8|.
CASSKPGLVYSETQYF